This T cell receptor beta chain stems from a study of blood T cells in healthy people across ages. Combining a sample-barcoded 5' primer with a J-beta primer mix, a second PCR ran for about 6 to 12 cycles. Paired-end reads containing CDR3 totaled no fewer than 3 million for each sample. TCRdb used MiXCR to reprocess the 5' RACE reads, holding one entry per CDR3 protein. This sample yields about 800,000 distinct CDR3 sequences, of which roughly 25% are seen a single time; more than 3% belongs to the top ten. Losses at the gene ends were 5 bases for V and 13 bases for J; bases not matched to a gene: 2. The CDR3 length is 11 residues. The germline CDR1 and CDR2 sequences are MNHEY and SVGEGT. The donors, aged 6 to 90, were healthy Caucasians from Russia. This sample also appeared in a second study, on T cells of mothers and their children. This second study says: Amplification in the second PCR used the M1S primer, which added sample barcodes and 2-4 random nucleotides. In unrelated and related pairs, TCR recombination output is shaped in a similar way by thymic selection.

This TCR was recovered from a boy between 10 and 17 years old in good health. The rearrangement uses TRBV6-2 or TRBV6-3 and TRBJ2-1; 10 bases align to TRBD1. Material for sequencing was blood. The CDR3 nucleotides are TGTGCCAGCAGTGACAGGGGGCTACAGTTCTTC. This sequence encodes CASSDRGLQFF.